The rows below give T cell receptor beta chains drawn from one sample of a study of blood T cell repertoires in COVID-19. Here immunoSEQ multiplex PCR was the method, and the copy in TCRdb shows in-frame clones only, minus some. Of around 190,000 clones listed, roughly nine tenths were seen once; the top ten hold around 21%. The sequenced material came from peripheral blood. All receptors derive from a man between 65 and 85 years old with active or convalescent COVID-19. The conserved cysteine and the conserved F or W are not part of the CDR3 here.

J,V,CDR3
TRBJ2-3,TRBV7-2,ASSSSGPSTDTQY
TRBJ2-7,TRBV4-3,ASSQGQDEQY
TRBJ2-5,TRBV9,ASSVHDSEETQY
TRBJ2-3,TRBV10-3,AISDTVAGGTDTQY
TRBJ2-1,TRBV9,ASSVVGTPSRVEQF
TRBJ1-2,TRBV19,ASSRGTGDYGYT
TRBJ1-1,TRBV7-8,ASSLGDRGSEAF
TRBJ1-4,TRBV7-9,ASSLAGSNEKLF
TRBJ2-7,TRBV6-2/TRBV6-3,ASSARGFYEQY
TRBJ1-5,TRBV5-1,ASSPDGGSNQPQH
TRBJ2-2,TRBV7-2,ASSLEATNTGELF
TRBJ1-1,TRBV5-1,ASSLGAGSVTEAF
TRBJ2-7,TRBV4-1,ASSPIGGTPLEQY
TRBJ2-2,TRBV2,ALAVGTGELF
TRBJ2-1,TRBV29-1,SVGNRDYNEQF
TRBJ1-1,TRBV10-3,AISESGETEAF
TRBJ1-2,TRBV6-5,ASSYSPGTGGGYT
TRBJ2-5,TRBV7-9,ASSIGGLKTQTQY